The following is a T cell receptor (beta chain) sequence with its context. Its antigen is as yet unknown. V gave up 6 bases and J gave up 1 base; unmatched junction bases: 1. There are 14 residues in the CDR3. Germline-derived CDR1 and CDR2 are MNHNS and SASEGT. PCR was performed using 60 Vbeta and 13 Jbeta primers. Sequencing used immunoSEQ multiplex PCR; TCRdb keeps in-frame clones, though not all of them. The repertoire holds 150,000 to 200,000 clones, with 60% to 80% as singletons. The sample belongs to a study of cytomegalovirus exposure and HLA in healthy donors. Study-level results: As confirmed in vitro, a few CMV-associated chains were specific for CMV antigens.

The origin of this receptor is a man aged 50-59 years in good health and CMV-seropositive. The rearrangement uses TRBV6-1 and TRBJ2-3; 10 nucleotides line up with TRBD2. Sequenced: PBMCs. CDR3: CASSLAGGTDTQYF. The CDR3 coding sequence is TGTGCCAGCAGCCTAGCGGGGGGCACAGATACGCAGTATTTT.